Each of the 24 T cell receptor beta chains below was sequenced from the same sample in a study of radiation and T cells in renal cell carcinoma. Sequenced by immunoSEQ multiplex PCR; TCRdb stores in-frame clones only, minus some. The table has about 76,000 clones, nearly 90% seen once. Time point meaning: blood 4 weeks post-SBRT, at nephrectomy. Described treatment: 15 Gy SBRT to primary tumor, nephrectomy 4 weeks later. Source: blood, taken from a patient whose treatment included radiotherapy and nephrectomy. Receptors originate from a woman in her 70s with renal cell carcinoma.

The chain joins TRBV4-1 to TRBJ1-5; D ambiguous. CDR1 MGHRA and CDR2 YSYEKL come from the germline V gene. The CDR3 sequence is 15 residues long. V lost 0 bases and J 3 bases, leaving 9 bases between the germline ends. For the CDR3, the DNA is TGCGCCAGCAGCCAAGATTACAGCAACAATCAGCCCCAGCATTTT. It translates to CASSQDYSNNQPQHF.

This chain links TRBV6-5 with TRBJ1-5, with TRBD1 as a possible D gene (5 bases). V was cut by 4 bases and J by 2 bases, with 6 bases left in between. The V gene's germline CDR1 is MNHEY and CDR2 SVGAGI. The CDR3 covers 13 residues. The CDR3 spells CASSSGGNQPQHF. The DNA of the CDR3 is TGTGCCAGCAGTTCGGGGGGCAATCAGCCCCAGCATTTT.

This chain joins TRBV2 and TRBJ2-7; D is possibly TRBD1 or TRBD2 (6 bases each). With 7 bases removed from V and 6 bases from J, the gap between germline ends came to 13 bases. The CDR3 is made up of 12 amino acids. CDR1 and CDR2 from the germline V gene are SNHLY and FYNNEI. The CDR3 spells CASTRGAGEQYF. CDR3 coding DNA: TGTGCCAGCACGAGGGGGGCGGGCGAGCAGTACTTC.

The gene calls are TRBV4-1 and TRBJ1-2, with D maybe TRBD1 (6 bases). The ends were cut back, 4 bases at V and 2 bases at J, with 20 bases in the middle. Germline V gives CDR1 MGHRA, CDR2 YSYEKL. This CDR3 region has 17 residues. The CDR3 DNA sequence: TGCGCCAGCAGCCGGGCCGGGGACACCCCCCGGAACTATGGCTACACCTTC. Its translation: CASSRAGDTPRNYGYTF.

The chain couples TRBV19 to TRBJ1-1; the D gene is possibly TRBD1 (5 bases). From germline, CDR1 is LNHDA and CDR2 SQIVND (reference sequence). V lost 5 bases and J lost 6, with 13 bases in between. The CDR3 extends over 13 amino acids. CDR3 loop: CASSRGGDAEAFF. CDR3 bases: TGTGCCAGTAGTCGTGGGGGGGACGCTGAAGCTTTCTTT.

The rearrangement joins TRBV27 to TRBJ2-7; TRBD1 or TRBD2 may be the D gene (6 bases each). Trimming stripped 3 bases from V and 7 bases from J, with 19 bases between. Germline V lookup: CDR1 MNHEY, CDR2 SMNVEV (reference sequence). The CDR3 has 15 amino acids. The CDR3 protein is CASSFVQGLGGEQYF. The CDR3 bases are TGTGCCAGCAGTTTTGTTCAGGGGCTGGGGGGAGAGCAGTACTTC.

This rearrangement joins TRBV28 to TRBJ1-2; the D is unclear. Trimming shortened V by 3 bases and J by 4 bases, and 9 bases separated the two germline ends. The CDR3 length is 13 residues. Germline V gene sequence: CDR1 MDHEN, CDR2 SYDVKM. CDR3: CASSLDGSYGYTF. The CDR3 DNA is TGTGCCAGCAGTTTGGATGGGAGCTATGGCTACACCTTC.

Only a few counts were recorded for this clone. V gene TRBV19 combines with J gene TRBJ1-2, with a possible D match to TRBD1 (5 bases). Trimming cost V 7 bases and J 2 bases, with 14 bases left between them. This CDR3 comprises 14 residues. The germline gives CDR1 LNHDA, CDR2 SQIVND (reference sequence). CDR3 residues: CASTPRVSNYGYTF. The DNA of the CDR3 is TGTGCCAGTACCCCCAGGGTCAGCAACTATGGCTACACCTTC.

The chain links TRBV9 to TRBJ2-2; weak D call: TRBD2 (6 bases). The CDR3 spans 14 residues. The V gene's germline CDR1 is SGDLS and CDR2 YYNGEE. V was clipped by 3 bases and J by 0 bases, with 6 bases between them. CDR3 DNA sequence: TGTGCCAGCAGCGGGGGGGCGAACACCGGGGAGCTGTTTTTT. This sequence encodes CASSGGANTGELFF.

This clone has only one observation. V gene TRBV5-5 combines with J gene TRBJ2-1, with D possibly called TRBD1 or TRBD2 (5 bases each). From germline, CDR1 is SGHKS and CDR2 YYEKEE (reference sequence). This CDR3 spans 17 amino acids. V was pared by 1 base and J by 0 bases, with 14 bases between. DNA of the CDR3: TGTGCCAGCAGCTTGAGTGCAGGGACCCCCTCCTACAATGAGCAGTTCTTC. Translation gives CASSLSAGTPSYNEQFF.

This clone was seen a handful of times. The chain joins TRBV11-3 to TRBJ1-1; no reliable D call. V was cut by 4 bases and J by 1 base, with 7 bases left in between. CDR1 and CDR2 (germline): SGHNT, YENEEA. The CDR3 extends over 13 amino acids. The DNA of the CDR3 is TGTGCCAGCAGCTGGGGTACGAACACTGAAGCTTTCTTT. It translates to CASSWGTNTEAFF.

V gene TRBV4-1 combines with J gene TRBJ2-2; either TRBD1 or TRBD2 may fit D (5 bases each). The CDR3 has 17 residues. V lost 0 bases and J 6 bases, leaving 17 bases between the germline ends. The germline V gene encodes CDR1 MGHRA and CDR2 YSYEKL. CDR3 residues: CASSQDRDPKRAGELFF. As DNA, the CDR3 is TGCGCCAGCAGCCAAGACCGGGACCCAAAAAGGGCCGGGGAGCTGTTTTTT.

This rearrangement joins TRBV6-6 to TRBJ2-7, with D unclear. V lost 2 bases and J lost 2, with 7 bases in between. This CDR3 spans 13 amino acids. The germline V gene has CDR1 MNHNY and CDR2 SVGAGI (reference sequence). The CDR3 is CASSYPAPYEQYF. The CDR3 bases are TGTGCCAGCAGTTACCCGGCCCCCTACGAGCAGTACTTC.

V and J are TRBV7-9 and TRBJ2-2, with D possibly called TRBD1 or TRBD2 (5 bases each). This CDR3 has 14 residues. Germline CDR1 SEHNR, CDR2 FQNEAQ (reference sequence). V was shortened by 8 bases and J by 0 bases, with 10 bases between the two germline ends. This chain's CDR3 is CASRGVSNTGELFF. The CDR3, as DNA: TGTGCCAGCCGGGGCGTCTCGAACACCGGGGAGCTGTTTTTT.

A word on this clone: At one of its ends the junction is not consistent with the germline gene, which may arise from a read error. This chain uses TRBV28 with TRBJ2-1, with D tentatively TRBD1 or TRBD2 (5 bases each). The CDR3 sequence is 13 residues long. Per the germline V gene, CDR1 is MDHEN and CDR2 is SYDVKM. The CDR3 loop is CASSPGTYYEQFF. The CDR3 DNA sequence: TGTGCCAGCAGTCCCGGGACCTACTATGAGCAGTTCTTC.

The gene calls are TRBV5-6 and TRBJ2-1, with D maybe TRBD1 (6 bases). V gave up 2 bases and J gave up 3 bases, with 12 bases separating them. Per germline, CDR1 SGHDT and CDR2 YYEEEE. The CDR3 is 15 amino acids. The CDR3 loop reads CASSFQQGFYNEQFF. The CDR3 bases are TGTGCCAGCAGCTTTCAACAGGGTTTCTACAATGAGCAGTTCTTC.

The V call is TRBV30, the J call TRBJ1-6; no reliable D call. The CDR3 length is 15 residues. Looked up from germline, CDR1 is GTSNPN and CDR2 is SVGIG (reference sequence). V lost 2 bases and J 0 bases, leaving 8 bases between the germline ends. DNA for the CDR3: TGTGCCTGGAGTTCAGCGAGCTCCTATAATTCACCCCTCCACTTT. Translating gives CAWSSASSYNSPLHF.

The chain carries TRBV30 and TRBJ1-1, with D possibly being TRBD1 (5 bases). The germline gives CDR1 GTSNPN, CDR2 SVGIG (reference sequence). CDR3 length: 15 amino acids. The ends were cut back, 3 bases at V and 4 bases at J, with 18 bases in the middle. The CDR3 loop is CAWSPGRGAITEAFF. The CDR3 nucleotides read TGTGCCTGGAGCCCAGGTAGAGGGGCGATCACTGAAGCTTTCTTT.

This sequence joins TRBV5-6 and TRBJ1-2; D may be TRBD1 (5 bases). Trimming cost V 0 bases and J 2 bases, with 11 bases left between them. The CDR3 loop spans 15 amino acids. Germline CDR1 reads SGHDT; CDR2 reads YYEEEE. CDR3 sequence (DNA): TGTGCCAGCAGCTTGGAGGGGTTGAGAAACTATGGCTACACCTTC. It specifies CASSLEGLRNYGYTF.

This clone was seen only once. The chain employs TRBV5-1 and TRBJ2-5, with TRBD2 matching over 10 bases. The CDR3 covers 15 residues. Germline V gives CDR1 SGHRS, CDR2 YFSETQ. Trimming removed 2 bases from V and 3 bases from J; junction bases left unmatched: 4. The CDR3 reads CASSFGLAGEETQYF. CDR3 coding DNA: TGCGCCAGCAGCTTCGGGCTAGCGGGGGAAGAGACCCAGTACTTC.

The DNA for the CDR3 is TGTGCCTGGAGTGTACGGGGGAGCCTCGGGACTAATGAAAAACTGTTTTTT. Its protein product is CAWSVRGSLGTNEKLFF. This chain joins TRBV30 and TRBJ1-4, with D perhaps TRBD1 (5 bases). Germline V lookup: CDR1 GTSNPN, CDR2 SVGIG (reference sequence). The CDR3 extends over 17 amino acids. Trimming cost V 0 bases and J 2 bases, with 16 bases left between them. Variable domain in full (rest from reference TRBV30 and TRBJ1-4): SQTIHQWPATLVQPVGSPLSLECTVEGTSNPNLYWYRQAAGRGLQLLFYSVGIGQISSEVPQNLSASRPQDRQFILSSKKLLLSDSGFYLCAWSVRGSLGTNEKLFFGSGTQLSVL.

This chain uses TRBV7-2 with TRBJ2-3; D gene uncertain. The V gene's germline CDR1 is SGHTA and CDR2 FQGNSA. CDR3 length: 14 residues. Trimming took 2 bases from V and 4 from J, leaving 10 bases between them. In DNA, the CDR3 is TGTGCCAGCAGCTTAATCCTCCGATCAGATACGCAGTATTTT. Translated, it gives CASSLILRSDTQYF.

The chain carries TRBV9 and TRBJ1-2; D unresolved. Trimming pared 8 bases from V and 1 base from J, leaving 9 bases between. CDR3 length: 12 residues. Looked up from germline, CDR1 is SGDLS and CDR2 is YYNGEE. CDR3 coding DNA: TGTGCCAGTGAGACCAGTAACTATGGCTACACCTTC. It specifies CASETSNYGYTF.

This chain joins TRBV5-1 and TRBJ1-1; no reliable D call. The CDR3 covers 16 residues. Germline V gene lookup returns CDR1 SGHRS and CDR2 YFSETQ. V was cut by 4 bases and J by 0 bases, with 16 bases left in between. CDR3 sequence (DNA): TGCGCCAGCAGCGAAAGGGAAAGGAACATGAACACTGAAGCTTTCTTT. Protein sequence: CASSERERNMNTEAFF. The full variable domain, in which reference TRBV5-1 and TRBJ1-1 provide the parts outside the CDR3, is KAGVTQTPRYLIKTRGQQVTLSCSPISGHRSVSWYQQTPGQGLQFLFEYFSETQRNKGNFPGRFSGRQFSNSRSEMNVSTLELGDSALYLCASSERERNMNTEAFFGQGTRLTVV.